This T cell receptor (beta chain) was identified in a study of blood T cell repertoires in COVID-19. About the research overall: From T cells, B-cell-depleted T cells, or PBMCs came the material, which was cDNA or gDNA.

TCRdb keeps only in-frame clones here, not all; method: immunoSEQ multiplex PCR. The sample yields roughly 80,000 clones, around 80% seen once. The CDR3 is 15 residues long. Germline CDR1 is MDHEN and CDR2 is SYDVKM. V shed 6 bases, J shed 0 bases, and the junction held 5 bases outside the gene matches. The TCR comes from a man older than 75 with acute or convalescent COVID-19. Sequencing used peripheral blood. V usage is TRBV28 and J usage is TRBJ1-3; 7 bases align to TRBD1. The CDR3: CASSSQGNSGNTIYF. Here the CDR3 DNA reads TGTGCCAGCAGCTCACAGGGGAACTCTGGAAACACCATATATTTT.